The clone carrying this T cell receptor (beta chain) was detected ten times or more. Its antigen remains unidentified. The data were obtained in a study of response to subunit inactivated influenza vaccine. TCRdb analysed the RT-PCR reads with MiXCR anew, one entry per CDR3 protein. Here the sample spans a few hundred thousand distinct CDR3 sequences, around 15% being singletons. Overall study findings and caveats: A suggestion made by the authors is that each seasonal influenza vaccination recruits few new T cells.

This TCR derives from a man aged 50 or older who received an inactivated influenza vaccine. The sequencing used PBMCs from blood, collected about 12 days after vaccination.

The CDR3 is CASSHAPDRSYGYTF. As DNA, the CDR3 is TGTGCCAGCAGTCATGCCCCCGACAGGAGCTATGGCTACACCTTC. This rearrangement joins TRBV6-2 or TRBV6-3 to TRBJ1-2, with a tentative D call TRBD1 (6 bases). This CDR3 has 15 residues. Germline V gene sequence: CDR1 MNHEY, CDR2 SVGEGT. Trimming shortened V by 5 bases and J by 4 bases, and 17 bases separated the two germline ends.